This T cell receptor beta chain was captured by sequencing in a study of T cells after posttransplantation cyclophosphamide. A marrow graft followed busulfan-fludarabine conditioning, with cyclophosphamide on days +3 and +4. TCRdb keeps only in-frame clones here, not all; method: immunoSEQ multiplex PCR. The data hold roughly 19,000 clones, with roughly 90% observed a single time. This clone was seen a handful of times. Trimming removed 4 bases at V and 8 bases at J, with 11 bases between. The germline CDR1 and CDR2 sequences are SNHLY and FYNNEI. The CDR3 loop spans 13 amino acids. J is TRBJ1-4 and V is TRBV2; D is undetermined. The material was PBMCs, obtained after allogeneic stem cell transplant with posttransplant cyclophosphamide. This clonotype originated in a female patient between 35 and 55 years old who received an allogeneic stem cell transplant from a related donor, was CMV-positive, and had no GVHD. Part of the T cells may come from the graft donor. The CDR3: CASSGETPEKLFF. For the CDR3, the DNA is TGTGCCAGCAGTGGAGAGACTCCCGAAAAACTGTTTTTT.